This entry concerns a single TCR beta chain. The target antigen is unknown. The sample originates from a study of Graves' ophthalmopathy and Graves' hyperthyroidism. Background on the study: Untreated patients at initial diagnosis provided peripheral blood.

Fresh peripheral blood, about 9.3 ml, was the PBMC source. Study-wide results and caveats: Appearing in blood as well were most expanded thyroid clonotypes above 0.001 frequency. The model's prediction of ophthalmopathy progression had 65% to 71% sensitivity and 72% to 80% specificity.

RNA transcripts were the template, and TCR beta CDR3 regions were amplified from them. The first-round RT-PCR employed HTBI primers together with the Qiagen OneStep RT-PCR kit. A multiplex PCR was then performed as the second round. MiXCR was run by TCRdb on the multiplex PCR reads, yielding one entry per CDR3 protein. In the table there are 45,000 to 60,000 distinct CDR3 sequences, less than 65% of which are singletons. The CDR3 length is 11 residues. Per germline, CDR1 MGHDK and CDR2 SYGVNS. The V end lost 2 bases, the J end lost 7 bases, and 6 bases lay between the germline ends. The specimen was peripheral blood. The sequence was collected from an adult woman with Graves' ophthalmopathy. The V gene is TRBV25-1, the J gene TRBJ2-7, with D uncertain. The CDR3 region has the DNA TGTGCCAGCAGTGAAGGGCGGGAGCAGTACTTC. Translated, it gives CASSEGREQYF.